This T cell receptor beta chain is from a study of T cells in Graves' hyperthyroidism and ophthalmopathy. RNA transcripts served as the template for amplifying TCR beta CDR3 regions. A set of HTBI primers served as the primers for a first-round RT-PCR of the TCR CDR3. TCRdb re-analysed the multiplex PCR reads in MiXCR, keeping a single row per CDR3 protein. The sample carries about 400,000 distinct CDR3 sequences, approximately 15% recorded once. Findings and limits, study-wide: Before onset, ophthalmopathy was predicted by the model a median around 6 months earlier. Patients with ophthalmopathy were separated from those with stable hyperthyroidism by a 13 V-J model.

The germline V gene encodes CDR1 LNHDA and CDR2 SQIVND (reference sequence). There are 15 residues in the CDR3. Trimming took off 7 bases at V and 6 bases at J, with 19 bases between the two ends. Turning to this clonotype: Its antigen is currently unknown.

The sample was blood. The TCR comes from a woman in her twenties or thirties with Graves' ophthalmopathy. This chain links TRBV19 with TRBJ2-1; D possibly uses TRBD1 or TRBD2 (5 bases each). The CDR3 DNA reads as TGTGCCAGTAAAAACCGGGACGGATTTTGCAATGAGCAGTTCTTC. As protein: CASKNRDGFCNEQFF.